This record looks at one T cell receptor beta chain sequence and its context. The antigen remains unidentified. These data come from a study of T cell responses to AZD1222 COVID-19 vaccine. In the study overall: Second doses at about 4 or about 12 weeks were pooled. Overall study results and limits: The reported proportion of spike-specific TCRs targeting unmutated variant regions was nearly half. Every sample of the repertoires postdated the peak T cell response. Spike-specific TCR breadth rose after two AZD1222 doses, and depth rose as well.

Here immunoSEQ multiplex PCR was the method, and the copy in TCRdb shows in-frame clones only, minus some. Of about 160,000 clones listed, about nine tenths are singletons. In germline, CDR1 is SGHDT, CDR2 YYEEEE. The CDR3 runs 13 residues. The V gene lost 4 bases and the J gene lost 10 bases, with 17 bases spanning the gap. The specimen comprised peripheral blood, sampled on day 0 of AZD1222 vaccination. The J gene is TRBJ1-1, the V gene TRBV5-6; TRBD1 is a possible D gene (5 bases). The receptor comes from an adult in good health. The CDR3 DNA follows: TGTGCCAGCAGCACAATCGCAGGGAACGCAGCTTTCTTT. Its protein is CASSTIAGNAAFF.